Each of the 27 T cell receptor beta chains below was sequenced from the same sample in a study of beta chain features in type 1 diabetes. Regarding the study as a whole: Shortening that was moderate but significant affected the TCRB CDR3s of Type 1 diabetes patients in all four CD4+ subsets.

No antigen has been assigned to these receptors. The authors reverse transcribed all of the isolated RNA, so sequencing captured expressed TCRB transcripts. Clones were sequenced by immunoSEQ multiplex PCR, and TCRdb holds only the in-frame ones, with some missing. The sample shows 95,000 to 110,000 clones, roughly 28% of them seen only once. The sample taken for sequencing was central memory CD4+ T cells from blood. The source of these receptors is a woman in her late teens or twenties with type 1 diabetes.

This clone has a handful of counts. The chain carries TRBV18 and TRBJ2-1, with unresolved D. Per germline, CDR1 KGHSH and CDR2 LQKENI. V gave up 2 bases and J gave up 9 bases, with 11 bases separating them. This CDR3 is 13 amino acids long. The CDR3 loop is CASSPLIHGEQFF. The CDR3 coding sequence is TGTGCCAGCTCACCATTGATCCACGGTGAGCAGTTCTTC.

The chain links TRBV5-4 to TRBJ2-3; 10 nucleotides line up with TRBD2. Germline CDR1 SGHNT, CDR2 YYREEE (reference sequence). Trimming took 4 bases from V and 3 from J; bases not matched to a gene: 5. The CDR3 contains 15 residues. The CDR3 reads CASSPGLARTDTQYF. The CDR3 region has the DNA TGTGCCAGCAGCCCGGGACTAGCGAGAACAGATACGCAGTATTTT.

This clone turned up a few times. The chain recombines TRBV14 with TRBJ2-1; the match to TRBD2 covers 12 bases. From germline, CDR1 is SGHDN and CDR2 FVKESK. Unmatched junction bases numbered 2, after V lost 4 bases and J lost 10 bases. The CDR3 runs to 13 residues. The CDR3 bases are TGTGCCAGCAGCCGACTAGCGGGAGAGGAGCAGTTCTTC. Its protein product is CASSRLAGEEQFF.

A few counts support this clone. This chain connects TRBV7-2 to TRBJ2-5; D is possibly TRBD2 (6 bases). The CDR3 runs to 14 residues. The germline CDR1 and CDR2 sequences are SGHTA and FQGNSA. V was pared by 3 bases and J by 5 bases, with 13 bases between. This CDR3 reads CASSLGLSKETQYF. DNA of the CDR3: TGTGCCAGCAGCTTGGGACTGAGCAAGGAGACCCAGTACTTC.

This clone was found a few times. The V and J genes are TRBV28 and TRBJ1-3; no definite D call. The CDR3 is 14 amino acids. Germline CDR1 MDHEN, CDR2 SYDVKM. The V gene lost 6 bases and the J gene lost 6 bases, with 15 bases spanning the gap. CDR3 nucleotides: TGTGCCAGCAGCATAGGAGGTCTGGAAAACACCATATATTTT. It is translated as CASSIGGLENTIYF.

In its sample, this clone was seen a few times. The chain carries TRBV11-1 and TRBJ2-2; 9 bases are a match to TRBD1. The CDR3 runs 15 residues. Germline assignment: CDR1 SGHAT and CDR2 FQDESV (reference sequence). V shed 3 bases and J 2 bases; nucleotides not matched to a gene: 1. CDR3 bases: TGTGCCAGCAGCTTGGGACAGGGTAACACCGGGGAGCTGTTTTTT. Translation gives CASSLGQGNTGELFF.

With respect to this clone: The CDR3 does not close with the conserved phenylalanine or tryptophan, likely indicating a read error. The limits of the CDR3 on the DNA are not certain, so only TCRdb's listed CDR3 is given. The V call is TRBV11-2, the J call TRBJ2-7; the D segment call TRBD2 is taken from the table without a DNA check. CDR1 and CDR2 (germline): SGHAT, FQNNGV. The CDR3 is 13 residues long, counting both termini. The CDR3: CASSLDPIAGLAI.

The chain couples TRBV18 to TRBJ1-2; the match to TRBD1 covers 7 bases. V gave up 2 bases and J gave up 3 bases; unmatched junction bases: 3. This CDR3 contains 14 residues. CDR1 KGHSH and CDR2 LQKENI come from the germline V gene. CDR3 coding DNA: TGTGCCAGCTCACCAACAGGGGAGGACTATGGCTACACCTTC. Translation gives CASSPTGEDYGYTF.

This clone was detected only a few times. The chain couples TRBV28 to TRBJ2-3, with a tentative D call TRBD1 (6 bases). Trimming pared 11 bases from V and 2 bases from J, leaving 17 bases between. In germline, CDR1 is MDHEN, CDR2 SYDVKM. The CDR3 runs to 14 residues. The CDR3 nucleotides read TGTGCCCACCGGGCAGGGGACCACACAGATACGCAGTATTTT. Protein sequence: CAHRAGDHTDTQYF.

This clone has just one count. The V call is TRBV9, the J call TRBJ1-1; the match to TRBD1 covers 8 bases. CDR1 is SGDLS and CDR2 is YYNGEE in the germline V gene. V trimming: 3 bases; J trimming: 4 bases; junction bases outside the gene matches: 5. The length of the CDR3 is 14 residues. CDR3 residues: CASSAGQVVTEAFF. The CDR3 nucleotides are TGTGCCAGCAGCGCGGGACAGGTTGTCACTGAAGCTTTCTTT.

Only a few counts were recorded for this clone. The chain recombines TRBV30 with TRBJ1-5; D may be TRBD1 (6 bases). Trimming pared 0 bases from V and 6 bases from J, leaving 15 bases between. Per germline, CDR1 GTSNPN and CDR2 SVGIG (reference sequence). The CDR3 is made up of 15 amino acids. The CDR3 region is CAWSVRLGQSQPQHF. Written as DNA, the CDR3 is TGTGCCTGGAGTGTACGTCTAGGACAGTCTCAGCCCCAGCATTTT.

This clone has a handful of counts. The rearrangement links TRBV18 to TRBJ2-4, with 9 nucleotides matching TRBD1. The CDR3 has 16 amino acids. With 0 bases clipped from V and 4 bases from J, the junction kept 4 bases outside the gene matches. CDR1 is KGHSH and CDR2 is LQKENI in the germline V gene. This CDR3 is CASSPPGQGSKNIQYF. The CDR3 DNA follows: TGTGCCAGCTCACCACCGGGACAGGGCTCAAAAAACATTCAGTACTTC.

The chain joins TRBV5-1 to TRBJ2-5, with 7 bases matching TRBD2. The J segment lost 0 bases and the V segment lost 5 bases, leaving 7 bases of the junction unmatched. This CDR3 comprises 15 residues. Per germline, CDR1 SGHRS and CDR2 YFSETQ. CDR3 loop: CASSGGSEYQETQYF. The CDR3 bases are TGCGCCAGCAGTGGCGGGAGCGAATACCAAGAGACCCAGTACTTC.

The V call is TRBV30, the J call TRBJ2-7; 8 nucleotides line up with TRBD1. With V trimmed by 3 bases and J by 2 bases, 3 bases remained unmatched. The CDR3 covers 13 residues. Germline V gives CDR1 GTSNPN, CDR2 SVGIG (reference sequence). The CDR3 region is CAWSQGQAYEQYF. In DNA form, the CDR3 reads TGTGCCTGGAGCCAGGGACAGGCCTACGAGCAGTACTTC.

This chain uses TRBV6-6 with TRBJ2-2; a weak D match, TRBD1 (5 bases). The V gene's germline CDR1 is MNHNY and CDR2 SVGAGI (reference sequence). V lost 6 bases to trimming and J lost 6 bases, with 11 bases between them. There are 13 residues in the CDR3. CDR3 amino acids: CASRVGDAGELFF. For the CDR3, the DNA is TGTGCCAGCAGGGTAGGGGATGCCGGGGAGCTGTTTTTT.

This clone was detected a few times. The J gene is TRBJ1-3, the V gene TRBV4-3; TRBD1 agrees at 8 bases. J lost 2 bases, V lost 2 bases, and 14 bases had no gene match. Germline lookup yields CDR1 LGHNA and CDR2 YSLEER. The CDR3 is 19 amino acids. The CDR3 nucleotides read TGCGCCAGCAGCCAATACAGTCCGGTACAGGGGGGGACTGGAAACACCATATATTTT. Protein: CASSQYSPVQGGTGNTIYF.

This clone has just a few counts. The rearrangement uses TRBV7-2 and TRBJ2-2; D is possibly TRBD1 (6 bases). Germline-derived CDR1 and CDR2 are SGHTA and FQGNSA. V was trimmed by 3 bases and J by 4 bases, leaving 12 bases between them. This CDR3 region has 15 residues. CDR3 in amino acids: CASSFRGWGTGELFF. DNA of the CDR3: TGTGCCAGCAGCTTTAGGGGGTGGGGCACCGGGGAGCTGTTTTTT.

This clone was counted between two and nine times. The chain joins TRBV2 to TRBJ1-2; 8 bases agree with TRBD1. The germline V gene has CDR1 SNHLY and CDR2 FYNNEI. The CDR3 totals 14 residues. The V and J ends lost 5 bases and 0 bases, in that order; junction bases with no gene match: 2. The CDR3 bases are TGTGCCAGCAGTTCAGGGGGCCCTAACTATGGCTACACCTTC. Amino acids: CASSSGGPNYGYTF.

There are a few counts of this clone. The chain links TRBV13 to TRBJ2-3, with TRBD1 identical over 8 bases. Germline trimming cut 0 bases from V and 4 bases from J; bases unmatched to any gene: 6. The CDR3 runs to 16 residues. Germline CDR1 reads PRHDT; CDR2 reads FYEKMQ (reference sequence). Here the CDR3 reads CASSLGGTGPADTQYF. The CDR3 bases are TGTGCCAGCAGCTTAGGCGGGACAGGACCGGCAGATACGCAGTATTTT.

This clone was picked up a small number of times. The chain recombines TRBV5-5 with TRBJ2-3; 10 bases are shared with TRBD2. Germline CDR1 and CDR2: SGHKS and YYEKEE (reference sequence). Unmatched junction bases numbered 6, after V lost 1 base and J lost 4 bases. This CDR3 has 16 amino acids. CDR3 residues: CASSLRLAGESDTQYF. In nucleotides, the CDR3 is TGTGCCAGCAGCTTGCGGCTAGCGGGAGAATCAGATACGCAGTATTTT. The full variable domain, with the rest looked up from reference TRBV5-5 and TRBJ2-3, is DAGVTQSPTHLIKTRGQQVTLRCSPISGHKSVSWYQQVLGQGPQFIFQYYEKEERGRGNFPDRFSARQFPNYSSELNVNALLLGDSALYLCASSLRLAGESDTQYFGPGTRLTVL.

V usage is TRBV7-2 and J usage is TRBJ2-7, with TRBD2 matching over 11 bases. Losses at the gene ends were 5 bases for V and 9 bases for J; bases not matched to a gene: 9. CDR3 length equals 14 residues. The germline gives CDR1 SGHTA, CDR2 FQGNSA. CDR3 DNA: TGTGCCAGCAGCCTAAACTTAGCGGGAGGGGGGCAGTACTTC. It translates to CASSLNLAGGGQYF.

V gene TRBV30 combines with J gene TRBJ1-5; 12 bases map to TRBD1. This CDR3 has 16 residues. Germline V gene data show CDR1 as GTSNPN and CDR2 as SVGIG (reference sequence). V dropped 0 bases and J dropped 7; count of bases not matched to a gene: 7. This chain's CDR3 is CAWSVFGTGGWQPQHF. CDR3 bases: TGTGCCTGGAGTGTATTCGGGACAGGGGGCTGGCAGCCCCAGCATTTT.

The chain recombines TRBV28 with TRBJ2-1; unclear D gene. The CDR3 runs to 15 residues. Looked up from germline, CDR1 is MDHEN and CDR2 is SYDVKM. Trimming cost V 3 bases and J 7 bases, with 16 bases left between them. In nucleotides, the CDR3 is TGTGCCAGCAGTTTTCCCGAGACGAGGCGGAATGAGCAGTTCTTC. As protein: CASSFPETRRNEQFF.

The J gene is TRBJ2-3, the V gene TRBV5-1, with 8 bases aligning to TRBD2. Germline CDR1 reads SGHRS; CDR2 reads YFSETQ. J lost 1 base, V lost 3 bases, and 7 bases had no gene match. The CDR3 has 16 residues. The CDR3 reads CASSSGLASGTDTQYF. CDR3 bases: TGCGCCAGCAGCTCAGGACTAGCCAGCGGCACAGATACGCAGTATTTT.

The CDR3 is CAWRARGGLGLEQFF. The CDR3 DNA is TGTGCCTGGAGGGCGCGGGGGGGGTTGGGCCTTGAGCAGTTCTTC. The V and J genes are TRBV30 and TRBJ2-1; 9 nucleotides agree with TRBD2. V gave up 3 bases and J gave up 9 bases; unmatched junction bases: 12. There are 15 residues in the CDR3. Looked up from germline, CDR1 is GTSNPN and CDR2 is SVGIG (reference sequence).

The rearrangement uses TRBV12-5 and TRBJ1-5; TRBD1 matches 8 bases. The CDR3 covers 14 residues. Trimming at V came to 6 bases and at J to 9 bases, leaving 10 bases not matched to a gene. Germline CDR1 is LGHNT and CDR2 is FRNRAP. This chain's CDR3 is CASGLGQAGGPQHF. The CDR3 nucleotides read TGTGCTAGTGGCCTGGGACAGGCTGGGGGGCCCCAGCATTTT.

This clone was seen only a few times. The V call is TRBV27, the J call TRBJ2-7; TRBD1 agrees at 9 bases. The CDR3 extends over 15 amino acids. Germline V gene lookup returns CDR1 MNHEY and CDR2 SMNVEV (reference sequence). The V segment lost 6 bases and the J segment 2 bases; nucleotides outside the gene matches: 8. This CDR3 reads CASSKPGQGPYEQYF. The CDR3 nucleotides are TGTGCCAGCAGCAAACCGGGACAGGGTCCCTACGAGCAGTACTTC.